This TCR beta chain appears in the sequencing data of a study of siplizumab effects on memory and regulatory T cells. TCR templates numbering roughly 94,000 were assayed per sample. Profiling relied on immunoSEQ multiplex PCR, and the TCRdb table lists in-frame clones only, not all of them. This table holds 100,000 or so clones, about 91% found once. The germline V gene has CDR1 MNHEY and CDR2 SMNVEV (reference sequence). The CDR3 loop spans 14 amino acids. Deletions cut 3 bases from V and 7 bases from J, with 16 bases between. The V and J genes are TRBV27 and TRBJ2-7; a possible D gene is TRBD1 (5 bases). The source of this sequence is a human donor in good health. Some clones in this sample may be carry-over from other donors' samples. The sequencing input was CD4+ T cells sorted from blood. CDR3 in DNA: TGTGCCAGCAGTTTTATCGACAGCTCGAAAGAGCAGTACTTC. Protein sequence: CASSFIDSSKEQYF.